Below, 2 T cell receptor beta chains from the same sample are listed, as sequenced in a study of cytomegalovirus exposure and HLA in healthy donors (dated by TCRdb to about 2017). The protocol used for the library was the immunoSEQ multiplex PCR assay. TCRdb's version of the immuneACCESS table is confined to in-frame rearrangements and falls short of the full clone set. An unresolved V gene accounts for under half of the shortfall where checked; the remainder is of unknown origin. Across this sample there are 65,000 to 80,000 clones, with approximately 94% seen only once. 2.5% to 3.5% of the sample goes to the ten largest clones. The specimen was PBMCs. The receptors were sampled from a woman between 18 and 30 years old in good health and CMV-seropositive.

This clone occurred once. This chain links TRBV10-3 with TRBJ2-7; perhaps TRBD2 as D (6 bases). V was pared by 0 bases and J by 1 base, with 13 bases between. Germline CDR1 is ENHRY and CDR2 is SYGVKD. This CDR3 contains 16 residues. CDR3 loop: CAISESGTGGSYEQYF. The CDR3 DNA is TGTGCCATCAGTGAGTCCGGGACTGGTGGGTCCTACGAGCAGTACTTC.

The chain combines TRBV14 with TRBJ2-7, with 8 bases matching TRBD2. The J segment lost 0 bases and the V segment lost 4 bases, leaving 11 bases of the junction unmatched. The CDR3 is 17 amino acids. The germline V gene encodes CDR1 SGHDN and CDR2 FVKESK. CDR3 sequence reads: CASSPPQASGFSYEQYF. The CDR3 coding sequence is TGTGCCAGCAGCCCCCCCCAGGCTAGCGGGTTCTCCTACGAGCAGTACTTC.